Below are 29 T cell receptor beta chains sequenced from a single sample in a study of shared clonotypes between healthy human individuals. Sequenced by immunoSEQ multiplex PCR; TCRdb stores in-frame clones only, minus some. The sample includes about 470,000 clones, roughly three quarters of them seen just once. The specimen was PBMCs. These receptors all stem from a middle-aged woman in good health. Some clones in this sample may be carry-over from other donors' samples.

The chain couples TRBV4-1 to TRBJ2-2; perhaps TRBD2 as D (5 bases). The V end was cut by 1 base, the J end by 7 bases, with 19 bases between. The CDR3 contains 17 residues. Germline CDR1 reads MGHRA; CDR2 reads YSYEKL. The CDR3 nucleotides are TGCGCCAGCAGCCAAGTTCTATGGTCTCTAGCTCGCGGGGAGCTGTTTTTT. This translates into CASSQVLWSLARGELFF.

CDR3 sequence: CASSLPGGSYEQYF. The DNA of the CDR3 is TGTGCCAGCAGCTTACCTGGGGGATCCTACGAGCAGTACTTC. The chain carries TRBV7-2 and TRBJ2-7; either TRBD1 or TRBD2 may fit D (5 bases each). The CDR3 covers 14 residues. The V end was cut by 2 bases, the J end by 1 base, with 9 bases between. Germline V lookup: CDR1 SGHTA, CDR2 FQGNSA.

Of note for this clone: One end of the junction is discordant with germline, which a read error may explain. J is TRBJ2-7 and V is TRBV19; 7 bases align to TRBD1. In germline, CDR1 is LNHDA, CDR2 SQIVND (reference sequence). This CDR3 is 13 amino acids long. The CDR3 here is CASSRTGSYAQYF. Written as DNA, the CDR3 is TGTGCCAGTAGTAGGACAGGTTCCTACGCGCAGTACTTC.

Concerning this clone: The same CDR3 is also encoded by other DNA sequences in this sample. The rearrangement joins TRBV27 to TRBJ1-3; no clear D. V gave up 2 bases and J gave up 4 bases, with 6 bases separating them. The CDR3 has 13 amino acids. The germline CDR1 and CDR2 sequences are MNHEY and SMNVEV (reference sequence). The CDR3, as DNA: TGTGCCAGCAGTTTAAACAGAGGAAACACCATATATTTT. Its translation is CASSLNRGNTIYF.

The V and J genes are TRBV4-1 and TRBJ1-5; D might be TRBD1 (5 bases). The germline V gene has CDR1 MGHRA and CDR2 YSYEKL. Trimming removed 3 bases from V and 1 base from J, with 7 bases in between. The CDR3 spans 14 residues. The CDR3 region is CASSQWGSNQPQHF. In nucleotides, the CDR3 is TGCGCCAGCAGCCAGTGGGGGAGCAATCAGCCCCAGCATTTT.

The DNA of the CDR3 is TGTGCCACCAGCCCCCGGACTCACACTGAAGCTTTCTTT. As protein: CATSPRTHTEAFF. This chain uses TRBV15 with TRBJ1-1; D is ambiguous. Trimming removed 5 bases from V and 3 bases from J, with 10 bases in between. Germline V gene data show CDR1 as LNHNV and CDR2 as YYDKDF (reference sequence). The length of the CDR3 is 13 residues.

This clone appeared a single time. The chain combines TRBV6-5 with TRBJ1-2; TRBD1 aligns across 7 bases. V lost 9 bases to trimming and J lost 8 bases; unmatched junction nucleotides: 12. Looked up from germline, CDR1 is MNHEY and CDR2 is SVGAGI. The CDR3 totals 13 residues. The CDR3 sequence: CASISPTGNGYTF. DNA for the CDR3: TGTGCCAGTATTAGCCCGACAGGGAACGGCTACACCTTC.

CDR3 amino acids: CASSLSGRAREQYF. The CDR3 nucleotides read TGTGCCAGCAGCTTGAGCGGGAGGGCTCGGGAGCAGTACTTC. The chain couples TRBV5-4 to TRBJ2-7; 10 nucleotides match TRBD2. The germline gives CDR1 SGHNT, CDR2 YYREEE (reference sequence). CDR3 length: 14 amino acids. The junction had 5 bases not matched to a gene; V was cut back by 1 base and J by 7 bases.

This clone was seen a single time. V is TRBV9 and J is TRBJ1-3; D is possibly TRBD1 (5 bases). From germline, CDR1 is SGDLS and CDR2 YYNGEE. This CDR3 contains 14 residues. Trimming pared 3 bases from V and 0 bases from J, leaving 7 bases between. The CDR3 is CASSEGVSGNTIYF. CDR3 DNA: TGTGCCAGCAGCGAAGGGGTCTCTGGAAACACCATATATTTT.

The chain joins TRBV6-1 to TRBJ2-5; D remains unclear. The CDR3 is made up of 13 amino acids. The germline V gene encodes CDR1 MNHNS and CDR2 SASEGT. With 3 bases removed from V and 2 bases from J, the gap between germline ends came to 7 bases. The CDR3 loop is CASSDEEQETQYF. The DNA of the CDR3 is TGTGCCAGCAGTGATGAGGAACAAGAGACCCAGTACTTC.

The chain carries TRBV10-2 and TRBJ2-7; 7 nucleotides line up with TRBD1. The CDR3 loop spans 13 amino acids. Germline-derived CDR1 and CDR2 are WSHSY and SAAADI. Trimming took 10 bases from V and 3 from J; bases not matched to a gene: 9. In DNA, the CDR3 is TGCGCCACCACTACGGGACAGAACTACGAGCAGTACTTC. This gives the protein CATTTGQNYEQYF.

V and J are TRBV21-1 and TRBJ1-1. TRBV21-1 is classified as a pseudogene. This CDR3 has 20 residues. The CDR3 is CASSKRGAIRGGSENTEAFF. The CDR3 coding sequence is TGTGCCAGCAGCAAAAGGGGGGCAATCAGGGGAGGGAGCGAGAACACTGAAGCTTTCTTT.

This chain's CDR3 is CASSEVRTPQETQYF. CDR3 nucleotide sequence: TGTGCCAGCAGTGAAGTACGAACTCCGCAAGAGACCCAGTACTTC. V gene TRBV2 combines with J gene TRBJ2-5; D is uncertain. In germline, CDR1 is SNHLY, CDR2 FYNNEI. The V end was cut by 1 base, the J end by 2 bases, with 11 bases between. CDR3 length equals 15 residues.

This clone was picked up one time. For the CDR3, the DNA is TGCAGCGTTGAGGACAGGGCTTTCTCTGGAAACACCATATATTTT. This gives the protein CSVEDRAFSGNTIYF. The chain is built from TRBV29-1 and TRBJ1-3, with 8 bases identical to TRBD1. Germline trimming cut 3 bases from V and 0 bases from J; bases unmatched to any gene: 4. This CDR3 is built from 15 residues. The germline CDR1 and CDR2 sequences are SQVTM and ANQGSEA. The full variable domain, with the rest looked up from reference TRBV29-1 and TRBJ1-3, is SAVISQKPSRDICQRGTSLTIQCQVDSQVTMMFWYRQQPGQSLTLIATANQGSEATYESGFVIDKFPISRPNLTFSTLTVSNMSPEDSSIYLCSVEDRAFSGNTIYFGEGSWLTVV.

This chain connects TRBV28 to TRBJ2-1, with D perhaps TRBD2 (5 bases). Germline assignment: CDR1 MDHEN and CDR2 SYDVKM. Trimming took off 11 bases at V and 8 bases at J, with 16 bases between the two ends. The CDR3 has 12 residues. The DNA of the CDR3 is TGTGCCCCGCTTGGGGAGACGGATGAGCAGTTCTTC. Translating it yields CAPLGETDEQFF.

Note on this clone: This clone may be a read error of a much larger clone one base away. The sample contains more than one DNA sequence encoding this CDR3. This chain uses TRBV28 with TRBJ1-3; TRBD1 agrees at 7 bases. The germline gives CDR1 MDHEN, CDR2 SYDVKM. The CDR3 runs to 15 residues. The CDR3 loop reads CASSLQGTAGNTIYF. CDR3 sequence (DNA): TGTGCCAGTAGTTTACAGGGGACAGCTGGAAACACCATATATTTT.

The rearrangement joins TRBV25-1 to TRBJ2-5; 7 positions match TRBD1. J gave up 3 bases and V 2 bases, and 3 bases lay outside the gene matches. The CDR3 loop spans 14 amino acids. Germline V lookup: CDR1 MGHDK, CDR2 SYGVNS. CDR3 protein: CASSEPGTEETQYF. The CDR3 bases are TGTGCCAGCAGTGAACCGGGGACAGAAGAGACCCAGTACTTC.

The CDR3 coding sequence is TGTGCCAGCAGTCCGCTGCGGGGAGGGCTGAGAAATGAGCAGTTCTTC. Protein product: CASSPLRGGLRNEQFF. V is TRBV27 and J is TRBJ2-1, with TRBD2 matching 7 bases. With 5 bases clipped from V and 7 bases from J, the junction kept 14 bases outside the gene matches. The CDR3 consists of 16 residues. The V gene's germline CDR1 is MNHEY and CDR2 SMNVEV (reference sequence).

This clone has only a few counts. The chain employs TRBV7-9 and TRBJ2-5; D remains unclear. The germline V gene encodes CDR1 SEHNR and CDR2 FQNEAQ (reference sequence). This CDR3 has 13 residues. The ends were cut back, 5 bases at V and 5 bases at J, with 12 bases in the middle. The CDR3 spells CASSRNGWETQYF. For the CDR3, the DNA is TGTGCCAGCAGCCGCAACGGGTGGGAGACCCAGTACTTC.

The rearrangement joins TRBV28 to TRBJ2-1; 9 nucleotides line up with TRBD2. This CDR3 contains 15 residues. V lost 2 bases to trimming and J lost 9 bases; unmatched junction nucleotides: 8. From germline, CDR1 is MDHEN and CDR2 SYDVKM. CDR3 amino acids: CASSLGSSGMGEQFF. The CDR3 DNA is TGTGCCAGCAGTTTAGGGTCTAGCGGGATGGGTGAGCAGTTCTTC. The variable domain in full, with the rest retrieved from reference TRBV28 and TRBJ2-1, is DVKVTQSSRYLVKRTGEKVFLECVQDMDHENMFWYRQDPGLGLRLIYFSYDVKMKEKGDIPEGYSVSREKKERFSLILESASTNQTSMYLCASSLGSSGMGEQFFGPGTRLTVL.

This clone occurred once. The chain combines TRBV9 with TRBJ1-1, with no clear D. The CDR3 is 16 amino acids. Deletions cut 0 bases from V and 0 bases from J, with 12 bases between. CDR1 is SGDLS and CDR2 is YYNGEE in the germline V gene. The CDR3 is CASSVAGEGMNTEAFF. Here the CDR3 DNA reads TGTGCCAGCAGCGTAGCAGGAGAAGGGATGAACACTGAAGCTTTCTTT.

The CDR3 sequence is CASRGGNQETQYF. DNA for the CDR3: TGTGCCAGCAGGGGCGGGAACCAAGAGACCCAGTACTTC. This chain joins TRBV2 and TRBJ2-5; TRBD2 might be the D (6 bases). This CDR3 has 13 amino acids. Trimming left V 6 bases short and J 0 bases short, with 8 bases between. From germline, CDR1 is SNHLY and CDR2 FYNNEI. The full variable domain, rest sourced from reference TRBV2 and TRBJ2-5, is EPEVTQTPSHQVTQMGQEVILRCVPISNHLYFYWYRQILGQKVEFLVSFYNNEISEKSEIFDDQFSVERPDGSNFTLKIRSTKLEDSAMYFCASRGGNQETQYFGPGTRLLVL.

The CDR3 sequence: CASSLLGGGDTQYF. The DNA of the CDR3 is TGTGCCAGCAGCTTACTGGGGGGAGGGGATACGCAGTATTTT. The J gene is TRBJ2-3, the V gene TRBV7-2; 7 nucleotides line up with TRBD2. The CDR3 loop spans 14 amino acids. Losses at the gene ends were 2 bases for V and 6 bases for J; bases not matched to a gene: 5. Germline values: CDR1 SGHTA, CDR2 FQGNSA.

This sequence joins TRBV6-1 and TRBJ2-7; 9 bases match TRBD1. This CDR3 has 15 residues. V lost 6 bases and J lost 4; bases outside the gene matches: 10. CDR1 is MNHNS, CDR2 SASEGT, per germline. As DNA, the CDR3 is TGTGCCAGCAGGTTCACACAGGGGGCTGGGTACGAGCAGTACTTC. This sequence encodes CASRFTQGAGYEQYF.

The J gene is TRBJ2-5, the V gene TRBV27, with 8 bases matching TRBD2. CDR1 is MNHEY, CDR2 SMNVEV, per germline (reference sequence). V was clipped by 7 bases and J by 3 bases; unmatched bases: 4. CDR3 length: 13 amino acids. As DNA, the CDR3 is TGTGCCAGCAACGGGAGGGGGGAAGAGACCCAGTACTTC. Encoded protein: CASNGRGEETQYF.

This clone was seen just once. The chain carries TRBV21-1 and TRBJ2-2; the D call of TRBD2 is as the table states it, not checked on the DNA. TRBV21-1 is assigned pseudogene status. The CDR3 loop spans 18 amino acids. CDR3 coding DNA: TGTGCCAGCATCAGCAAAGCTCAAGTGGTGGCGGGCACCGGGGAGCTGTTTTTT. This sequence encodes CASISKAQVVAGTGELFF.

The rearrangement uses TRBV2 and TRBJ1-4, with unresolved D. V gave up 2 bases and J gave up 2 bases, with 3 bases separating them. This CDR3 spans 13 amino acids. The germline V gene encodes CDR1 SNHLY and CDR2 FYNNEI. CDR3 bases: TGTGCCAGCAGTGAACAGACTAATGAAAAACTGTTTTTT. Its protein is CASSEQTNEKLFF. The full variable domain, with the rest looked up from reference TRBV2 and TRBJ1-4, is EPEVTQTPSHQVTQMGQEVILRCVPISNHLYFYWYRQILGQKVEFLVSFYNNEISEKSEIFDDQFSVERPDGSNFTLKIRSTKLEDSAMYFCASSEQTNEKLFFGSGTQLSVL.

The chain recombines TRBV28 with TRBJ1-5; no firm D call. Trimming removed 7 bases at V and 4 bases at J, with 11 bases between. Germline CDR1 MDHEN, CDR2 SYDVKM. The CDR3 sequence is 13 residues long. CDR3: CASTQDGNQPQHF. The CDR3 DNA reads as TGTGCCAGCACCCAGGACGGGAATCAGCCCCAGCATTTT.

The V call is TRBV30, the J call TRBJ2-2, with D uncertain. CDR3 length equals 15 residues. Trimming cost V 1 base and J 3 bases, with 12 bases left between them. Germline CDR1 GTSNPN, CDR2 SVGIG (reference sequence). DNA of the CDR3: TGTGCCTGGAGTGGCGCAGACACAGACACCGGGGAGCTGTTTTTT. It is translated as CAWSGADTDTGELFF.